The next 14 T cell receptor beta chains were all read from a single sample in a study of cytomegalovirus exposure and HLA in healthy donors (dated by TCRdb to the late 2010s). Library prep was done by the immunoSEQ multiplex PCR assay. A mixture of 60 forward primers for TCR Vbeta segments and 13 reverse primers for TCR Jbeta segments was used in the multiplex PCR. Held by TCRdb, this immuneACCESS table contains in-frame sequences only and omits some clones. Under half of the omission traces to an unresolved V gene where checked; the cause of the rest is unknown. The sample table shows about 97,000 clones, and approximately 73% are seen once. The ten biggest clones cover roughly 3.5% of the sample. The sample taken for sequencing was PBMCs. All receptors derive from a man between 35 and 55 years old in good health and CMV-seronegative.

The chain uses TRBV27 and TRBJ1-2; D gene ambiguous. With 0 bases removed from V and 2 bases from J, the gap between germline ends came to 7 bases. Germline V gene sequence: CDR1 MNHEY, CDR2 SMNVEV (reference sequence). The CDR3 extends over 14 amino acids. The DNA for the CDR3 is TGTGCCAGCAGTTTATCGGAGGGAAACTATGGCTACACCTTC. Amino acid sequence: CASSLSEGNYGYTF.

The chain combines TRBV7-2 with TRBJ2-7, with 8 bases identical to TRBD2. The CDR3 totals 15 residues. From germline, CDR1 is SGHTA and CDR2 FQGNSA. The V and J ends lost 5 bases and 2 bases, in that order; junction bases with no gene match: 8. CDR3 in amino acids: CASSLGGGPAYEQYF. Here the CDR3 DNA reads TGTGCCAGCAGCCTGGGCGGGGGGCCAGCCTACGAGCAGTACTTC.

This sequence joins TRBV2 and TRBJ2-7; TRBD1 aligns across 7 bases. The V segment lost 7 bases and the J segment 9 bases; nucleotides outside the gene matches: 15. Looked up from germline, CDR1 is SNHLY and CDR2 is FYNNEI. The CDR3 spans 14 residues. CDR3 amino acids: CASIGTALARGQYF. The CDR3 region has the DNA TGTGCCAGCATCGGGACAGCCCTGGCGAGAGGGCAGTACTTC.

This chain uses TRBV4-2 with TRBJ1-5, with TRBD1 identical over 8 bases. The trim removed 3 bases at V and 5 bases at J, leaving 6 bases unmatched. The germline V gene has CDR1 LGHNA and CDR2 YNFKEQ. The CDR3 extends over 15 amino acids. CDR3 nucleotides: TGTGCCAGCAGCCAGGGGGACAGGAGATATCAGCCCCAGCATTTT. This translates into CASSQGDRRYQPQHF.

This clone was seen a handful of times. This chain links TRBV7-6 with TRBJ2-1; 9 bases are shared with TRBD2. Germline trimming cut 4 bases from V and 5 bases from J; bases unmatched to any gene: 6. The germline V gene has CDR1 SGHVS and CDR2 FNYEAQ. The CDR3 has 15 amino acids. CDR3 amino acids: CASSWGTSYDNEQFF. The CDR3 DNA reads as TGTGCCAGCAGCTGGGGGACTAGCTATGACAATGAGCAGTTCTTC.

The gene calls are TRBV4-2 and TRBJ1-2; the D gene is possibly TRBD1 (6 bases). V shed 4 bases and J shed 8 bases, with 20 bases lying between them. This CDR3 spans 15 amino acids. Germline V gives CDR1 LGHNA, CDR2 YNFKEQ. Here the CDR3 DNA reads TGTGCCAGCAGCCTCCGGGACACGGGGCAGCGAGGCTACACCTTC. It encodes CASSLRDTGQRGYTF.

The J gene is TRBJ2-5, the V gene TRBV2; TRBD1 might be the D (6 bases). CDR1 is SNHLY and CDR2 is FYNNEI in the germline V gene. Trimming removed 7 bases from V and 5 bases from J, with 20 bases in between. The CDR3 loop spans 15 amino acids. In nucleotides, the CDR3 is TGTGCCAGCAAAGGCCAGGGACAAATTCGTGAGACCCAGTACTTC. This encodes CASKGQGQIRETQYF.

A few counts support this clone. V gene TRBV4-2 combines with J gene TRBJ2-7; a possible D gene is TRBD1 (5 bases). CDR3 length: 15 amino acids. Germline CDR1 reads LGHNA; CDR2 reads YNFKEQ. V was cut by 0 bases and J by 0 bases, with 9 bases left in between. The CDR3 DNA sequence: TGTGCCAGCAGCCAAGAGGTGGACAACTCCTACGAGCAGTACTTC. Its translation: CASSQEVDNSYEQYF.

The rearrangement links TRBV11-3 to TRBJ2-7, with 10 bases aligning to TRBD2. Germline V gene lookup returns CDR1 SGHNT and CDR2 YENEEA. Trimming removed 0 bases from V and 2 bases from J; junction bases left unmatched: 1. The CDR3 loop spans 15 amino acids. For the CDR3, the DNA is TGTGCCAGCAGCTTAGAACTAGCGGGGACCTACGAGCAGTACTTC. Amino acid sequence: CASSLELAGTYEQYF.

The rearrangement links TRBV23-1 to TRBJ1-6, with 7 bases lining up with TRBD1. TRBV23-1 is identified as an open reading frame with a role that is uncertain. This CDR3 spans 13 amino acids. Trimming cost V 6 bases and J 6 bases; bases outside gene matches: 2. Here the CDR3 DNA reads TGCGCCAGCAGGGGGACAGTTAATTCACCCCTCCACTTT. It encodes CASRGTVNSPLHF.

The chain employs TRBV9 and TRBJ2-5, with TRBD1 matching 8 bases. The CDR3 totals 17 residues. The V gene end was trimmed by 0 bases and the J gene end by 2 bases; junction bases not matched to a gene: 9. Looked up from germline, CDR1 is SGDLS and CDR2 is YYNGEE. The chain's CDR3 is CASSVAVQGALQETQYF. CDR3 bases: TGTGCCAGCAGCGTAGCAGTTCAGGGGGCTTTACAAGAGACCCAGTACTTC.

This clone occurred a few times. In DNA form, the CDR3 reads TGTGCCAGCAGCTGGACAGGGCGCGAGCAGTACTTC. It codes for CASSWTGREQYF. V usage is TRBV6-6 and J usage is TRBJ2-7; 8 nucleotides agree with TRBD1. This CDR3 comprises 12 residues. The germline V gene has CDR1 MNHNY and CDR2 SVGAGI (reference sequence). The V and J ends lost 6 bases and 6 bases, in that order; junction bases with no gene match: 4.

The chain uses TRBV6-5 and TRBJ2-7, with 9 bases aligning to TRBD1. The CDR3 is 15 amino acids. The germline V gene encodes CDR1 MNHEY and CDR2 SVGAGI. The V segment lost 6 bases and the J segment 2 bases; nucleotides outside the gene matches: 8. Here the CDR3 reads CASSLGQGPTYEQYF. CDR3 sequence (DNA): TGTGCCAGCAGCCTGGGACAGGGCCCTACCTACGAGCAGTACTTC.

The sample holds one count of this clone. The CDR3 loop reads CASGLGPGQGPGGYTF. CDR3 bases: TGTGCTAGTGGTTTAGGGCCGGGACAGGGCCCCGGGGGCTACACCTTC. This chain connects TRBV12-5 to TRBJ1-2; 9 nucleotides align to TRBD1. V lost 3 bases and J lost 8; bases outside the gene matches: 13. The CDR3 has 16 residues. The V gene's germline CDR1 is LGHNT and CDR2 FRNRAP. Using reference TRBV12-5 and TRBJ1-2 for the parts outside the CDR3, the full variable domain is DARVTQTPRHKVTEMGQEVTMRCQPILGHNTVFWYRQTMMQGLELLAYFRNRAPLDDSGMPKDRFSAEMPDATLATLKIQPSEPRDSAVYFCASGLGPGQGPGGYTFGSGTRLTVV.